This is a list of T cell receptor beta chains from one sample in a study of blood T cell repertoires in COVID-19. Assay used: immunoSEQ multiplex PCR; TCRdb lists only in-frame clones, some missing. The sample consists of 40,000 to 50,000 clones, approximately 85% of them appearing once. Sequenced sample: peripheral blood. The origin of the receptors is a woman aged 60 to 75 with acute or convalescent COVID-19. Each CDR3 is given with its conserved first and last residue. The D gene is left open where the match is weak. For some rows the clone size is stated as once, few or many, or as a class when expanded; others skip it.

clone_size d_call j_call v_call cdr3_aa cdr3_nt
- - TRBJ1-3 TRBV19 CASSMAAGNTIYF TGTGCCAGTAGTATGGCAGCTGGAAACACCATATATTTT
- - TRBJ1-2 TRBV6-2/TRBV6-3 CASSGGTAYGYTF TGTGCCAGCAGTGGAGGGACGGCCTATGGCTACACCTTC
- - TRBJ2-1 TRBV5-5 CASSPRDLPSYNEQFF TGTGCCAGCAGCCCTAGGGACTTACCATCCTACAATGAGCAGTTCTTC
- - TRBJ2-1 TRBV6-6 CASTAPSGVSGNEQFF TGTGCCAGCACCGCCCCATCGGGCGTTTCGGGGAATGAGCAGTTCTTC
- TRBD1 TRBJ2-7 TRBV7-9 CASSLGWDSTYEQYF TGTGCCAGCAGCTTAGGATGGGACAGCACCTACGAGCAGTACTTC
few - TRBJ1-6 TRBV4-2 CASSQVGAGSPLHF TGTGCCAGCAGCCAAGTGGGGGCTGGTTCACCCCTCCACTTT
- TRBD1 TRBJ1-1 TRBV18 CASSSDRALPGTEAFF TGTGCCAGCTCATCGGACAGGGCTCTCCCGGGGACTGAAGCTTTCTTT
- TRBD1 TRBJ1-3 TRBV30 CAWSVPERQGPGNTIYF TGTGCCTGGAGTGTACCTGAGAGACAGGGGCCTGGAAACACCATATATTTT
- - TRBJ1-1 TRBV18 CASSPTGGSNTEAFF TGTGCCAGCTCACCTACGGGGGGATCGAACACTGAAGCTTTCTTT
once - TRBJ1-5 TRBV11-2 CASSLGVGGPDNQPQHF TGTGCCAGCAGCTTAGGGGTAGGAGGGCCCGATAATCAGCCCCAGCATTTT
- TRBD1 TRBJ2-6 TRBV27 CASSSLASRYRGDRGGANVLTF TGTGCCAGCAGTTCCCTCGCATCCAGGTACAGGGGTGATCGGGGTGGGGCCAACGTCCTGACTTTC
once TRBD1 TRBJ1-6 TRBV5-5 CASSTFPGQGASTSPLHF TGTGCCAGCAGCACTTTTCCGGGACAGGGGGCGTCGACTTCACCCCTCCACTTT
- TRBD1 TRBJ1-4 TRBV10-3 CATRDREINEKLFF TGTGCCACCCGTGACAGGGAAATTAATGAAAAACTGTTTTTT
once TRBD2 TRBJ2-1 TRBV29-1 CSVDRLANEQFF TGCAGCGTGGACCGACTAGCAAATGAGCAGTTCTTC
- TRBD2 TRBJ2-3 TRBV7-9 CASSRGLAGSDTQYF TGTGCCAGCAGTCGAGGACTAGCGGGGTCCGATACGCAGTATTTT